The clone carrying this T cell receptor (beta chain) was seen just once. Its specificity is not known. The data originate from a study of blood T cells in healthy people across ages. General study results and limits: Any changes in expanded clonotypes were possibly confounded, as donor CMV status remained unknown.

A second PCR, run for about 6 to 11 cycles, used a sample-barcoded 5' primer plus a J-beta primer mix. Researchers report that a template-switch adaptor with 12 random nucleotides tagged each cDNA molecule. TCRdb used MiXCR to reprocess the 5' RACE reads, holding one entry per CDR3 protein. The repertoire holds hundreds of thousands of distinct CDR3 sequences, less than 25% seen once, with roughly 10% in the top ten. These data are also associated with another study on T cells of mothers and their children. As that study records: Related and unrelated pairs show similar thymic shaping of TCR recombination output.

The clonotype was recovered from a boy aged 5-17 years in good health. Source material: blood.

This CDR3 is CASKIRSSYNEQFF. CDR3 nucleotide sequence: TGTGCCAGCAAGATAAGGAGCTCCTACAATGAGCAGTTCTTC. This sequence joins TRBV28 and TRBJ2-1; D not resolved. This CDR3 is built from 14 residues. Germline V CDR1 and CDR2: MDHEN, SYDVKM. Trimming removed 7 bases at V and 0 bases at J, with 10 bases between. Full variable domain (rest looked up from reference TRBV28 and TRBJ2-1): DVKVTQSSRYLVKRTGEKVFLECVQDMDHENMFWYRQDPGLGLRLIYFSYDVKMKEKGDIPEGYSVSREKKERFSLILESASTNQTSMYLCASKIRSSYNEQFFGPGTRLTVL.